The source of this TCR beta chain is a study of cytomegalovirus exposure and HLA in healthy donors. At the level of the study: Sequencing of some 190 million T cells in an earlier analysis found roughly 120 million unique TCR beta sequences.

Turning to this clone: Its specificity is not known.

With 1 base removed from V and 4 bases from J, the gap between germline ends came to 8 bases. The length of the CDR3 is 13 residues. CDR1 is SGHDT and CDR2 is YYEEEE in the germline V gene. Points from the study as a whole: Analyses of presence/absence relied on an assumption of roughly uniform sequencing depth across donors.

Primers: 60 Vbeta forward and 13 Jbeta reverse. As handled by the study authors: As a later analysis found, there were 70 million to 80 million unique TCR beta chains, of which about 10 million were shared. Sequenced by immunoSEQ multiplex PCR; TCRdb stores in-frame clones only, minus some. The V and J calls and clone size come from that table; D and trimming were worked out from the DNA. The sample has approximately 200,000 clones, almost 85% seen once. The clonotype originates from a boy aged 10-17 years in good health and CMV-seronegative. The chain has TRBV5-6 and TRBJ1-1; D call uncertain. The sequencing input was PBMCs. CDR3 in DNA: TGTGCCAGCAGCTTGTACGGGATCACTGAAGCTTTCTTT. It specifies CASSLYGITEAFF.